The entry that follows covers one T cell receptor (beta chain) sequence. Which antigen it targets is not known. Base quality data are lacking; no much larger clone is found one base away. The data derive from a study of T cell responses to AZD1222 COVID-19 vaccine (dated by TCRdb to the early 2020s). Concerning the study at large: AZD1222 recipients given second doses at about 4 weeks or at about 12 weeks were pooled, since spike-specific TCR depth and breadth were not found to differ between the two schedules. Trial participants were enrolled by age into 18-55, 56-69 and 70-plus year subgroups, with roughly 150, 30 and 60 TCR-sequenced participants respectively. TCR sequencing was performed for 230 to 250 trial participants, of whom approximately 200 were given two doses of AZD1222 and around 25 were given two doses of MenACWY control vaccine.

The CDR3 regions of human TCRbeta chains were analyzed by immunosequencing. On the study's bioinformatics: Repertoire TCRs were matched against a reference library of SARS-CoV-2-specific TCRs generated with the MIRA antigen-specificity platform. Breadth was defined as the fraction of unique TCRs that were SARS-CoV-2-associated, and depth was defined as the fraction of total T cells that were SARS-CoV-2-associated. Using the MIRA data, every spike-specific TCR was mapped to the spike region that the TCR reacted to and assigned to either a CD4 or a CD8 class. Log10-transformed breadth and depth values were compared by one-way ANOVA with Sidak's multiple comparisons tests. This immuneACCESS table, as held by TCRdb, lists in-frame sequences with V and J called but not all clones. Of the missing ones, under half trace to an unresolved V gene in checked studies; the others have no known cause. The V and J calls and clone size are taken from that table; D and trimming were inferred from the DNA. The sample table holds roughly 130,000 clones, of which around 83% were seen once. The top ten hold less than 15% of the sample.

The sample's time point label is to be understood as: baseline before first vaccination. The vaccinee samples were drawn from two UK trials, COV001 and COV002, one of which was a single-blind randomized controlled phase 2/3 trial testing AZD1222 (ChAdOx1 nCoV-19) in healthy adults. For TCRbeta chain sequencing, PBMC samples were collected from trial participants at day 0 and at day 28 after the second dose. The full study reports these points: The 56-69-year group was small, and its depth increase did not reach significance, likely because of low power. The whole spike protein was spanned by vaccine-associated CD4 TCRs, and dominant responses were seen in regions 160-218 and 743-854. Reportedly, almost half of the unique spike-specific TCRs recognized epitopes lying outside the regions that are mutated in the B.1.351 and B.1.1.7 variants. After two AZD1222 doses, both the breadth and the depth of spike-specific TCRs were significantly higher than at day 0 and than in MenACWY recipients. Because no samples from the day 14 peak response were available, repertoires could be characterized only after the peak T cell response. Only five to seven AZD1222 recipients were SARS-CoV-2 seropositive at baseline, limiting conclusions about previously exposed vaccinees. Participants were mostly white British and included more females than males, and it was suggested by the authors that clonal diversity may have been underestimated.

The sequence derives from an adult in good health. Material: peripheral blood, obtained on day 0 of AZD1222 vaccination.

The nucleotides are TGTGCCAGCAGCTTACACTATGGCTACACCTTC. Translated, this is CASSLHYGYTF. Recombination connected TRBV13 to TRBJ1-2; no confident D gene assignment can be made. In the germline V gene (reference sequence), CDR1 corresponds to PRHDT and CDR2 to FYEKMQ. The V end loses 2 bases and the J end loses 3 bases, and a stretch of 1 base separates them. Including the terminal cysteine and phenylalanine, the CDR3 comprises 11 residues. The entry retains the CDR3 DNA only, 33 bases that are in frame from base 1. The full variable domain, with segments outside the CDR3 supplied by the reference TRBV13 and TRBJ1-2 proteins, appears as AAGVIQSPRHLIKEKRETATLKCYPIPRHDTVYWYQQGPGQDPQFLISFYEKMQSDKGSIPDRFSAQQFSDYHSELNMSSLELGDSALYFCASSLHYGYTFGSGTRLTVV.